This TCR beta chain was captured by sequencing in a study of cytomegalovirus exposure and HLA in healthy donors. PCR primers comprised 60 Vbeta and 13 Jbeta primers. Clones were sequenced by immunoSEQ multiplex PCR, and TCRdb holds only the in-frame ones, with some missing. The repertoire holds tens of thousands of clones, around 79% seen once, with almost 4.5% in the top ten. In germline, CDR1 is SGHTS, CDR2 YDEGEE. This CDR3 comprises 14 residues. Trimming removed 3 bases from V and 10 bases from J; junction bases left unmatched: 6. The clonotype originates from a man between 40 and 49 years old in good health and CMV-seronegative. V usage is TRBV5-8 and J usage is TRBJ1-6; 8 bases map to TRBD1. Sequencing was done on a sample of PBMCs. CDR3 DNA: TGTGCCAGCAGCTCCGGACAGGGTATCTCACCCCTCCACTTT. Amino acids: CASSSGQGISPLHF. Full variable domain (remainder filled in from reference TRBV5-8 and TRBJ1-6): EAGVTQSPTHLIKTRGQQATLRCSPISGHTSVYWYQQALGLGLQFLLWYDEGEERNRGNFPPRFSGRQFPNYSSELNVNALELEDSALYLCASSSGQGISPLHFGNGTRLTVT.